This TCR beta chain is from a study of breast tumors, draining lymph nodes, adjacent tissues. Study conclusions and caveats: Compared with basal-like, luminal-like tumors shared significantly more repertoire with nontumor tissue. Data fit most tumor T cells coming from lymph node, expanding in tumor. Tumor T cell lymph node origin was a supported hypothesis, not proven. Tumor TCR diversity was below lymph nodes but above nontumor tissue.

TCRdb fed the multiplex PCR reads into MiXCR, producing one record per CDR3 protein. In the table there are approximately 52,000 distinct CDR3 sequences, under 55% of which are singletons. Worth noting for this clonotype: As yet, its antigen is unknown.

J was trimmed by 2 bases and V by 4 bases; bases with no gene match: 5. The CDR3 extends over 17 amino acids. Germline V gene sequence: CDR1 SNHLY, CDR2 FYNNEI. V usage is TRBV2 and J usage is TRBJ2-7; 16 bases are shared with TRBD2. This TCR was recovered from a female donor with breast cancer. Some clones in this sample may be carry-over from other donors' samples. Sequenced input: breast tumor tissue. CDR3 residues: CASSGGLAGGLPYEQYF. CDR3 bases: TGTGCCAGCAGTGGGGGACTAGCGGGAGGGTTACCCTACGAGCAGTACTTC.